The sequence of this T cell receptor (beta chain) was determined in a study of T cells in Graves' hyperthyroidism and ophthalmopathy (dated by TCRdb to about 2019). In the study overall: Peripheral blood samples were taken at initial diagnosis, before any treatment was given. To identify TCR V-J signatures that set the groups apart, the researchers used a discovery cohort of 95 to 100 patients, made up of 43 with Graves' ophthalmopathy and 57 with stable Graves' hyperthyroidism. Whether ophthalmopathy could be predicted prospectively was tested in an independent validation cohort made up of 18 to 20 hyperthyroidism patients plus 17 patients who later progressed to ophthalmopathy. The roughly 91 discovery patients were randomly divided into training and test sets at a 7:3 ratio. The study also compared thyroid tissue and blood T-cell repertoires from more than five Graves' hyperthyroidism patients. After blood sampling, hyperthyroidism patients were treated with methimazole at a starting dose of 30 mg daily, and ophthalmopathy patients were treated with high-dose intravenous methylprednisolone. According to the paper, TCR Vbeta CDR3 sequencing was carried out on 135 peripheral blood samples, which came from 40 to 45 ophthalmopathy, 75 or so hyperthyroidism and approximately 17 progressor patients.

A patient counted as having stable Graves' hyperthyroidism if no progression to ophthalmopathy occurred over 18 months of follow-up. Hyperthyroidism patients were newly diagnosed, with disease duration under 2 months, and aged 18 to 65 years. The study excluded patients with uncontrolled infections, other autoimmune diseases, pregnancy or lactation. Clinical symptoms, serum thyroxine and TRAb, thyroid ultrasound, and orbital computed tomography formed the basis for the diagnoses. PBMCs were separated from 10 ml of fresh peripheral blood using Ficoll-Paque density gradient centrifugation. Trizol reagent was used to extract total RNA, and RNA quality was then checked on an Agilent 2100 Bioanalyzer. The TCR beta CDR3 regions were amplified from the RNA transcripts. The first round of RT-PCR for the TCR CDR3 was performed with the HTBI primer set and the Qiagen OneStep RT-PCR kit. Libraries were constructed in a second round of multiplex PCR, after which size selection and purification were carried out. The libraries were sequenced on an Illumina HiSeq2000 using paired-end 100 bp reads. Concerning the study's data processing: SOAPnuke was used to process the raw data, removing reads that contained adapters or uncalled bases, had a mean Phred below 15, or lacked an exact match to the constant primer or identifier. COPE v1.2.5 was used to merge high-quality paired reads, and clonotypes were defined as unique nucleotide sequences. MiTCR v1.1 was used to align clonotypes to the IMGT TRBV, TRBD and TRBJ reference segments. Only V-J combinations with frequency above 0.0001, covering 99% to 99.2% of repertoires, were analysed. A TCS score was defined as the ratio between F50 (clonal expansion) and ExV (chaos), using BLOSUM62-based TCRdist between CDR3 peptides within each V-J. Welch's t-statistics and random forest reduced 500 to 650 V-J features to 10 to 15, which were used in a naive Bayes classifier (R e1071). TCRdb took the public reads, trimmed them with fastp at Q25, ran MiXCR for clone calling and kept in-frame beta chains. Merged by CDR3 protein, the rows form single entries marked with the most common genes and DNA. For this entry, the V and J calls and clone size follow TCRdb and not the study's own pipeline. In all, the sample holds about 300,000 distinct CDR3 sequences, and roughly an eighth of those were seen once. The top ten hold under 8% of the sample.

The sample holds many counts of this clonotype. Its binding antigen is unknown. The input lacks base qualities; no much larger clone sits a single base away. Study-wide findings and limitations: Sample size was not statistically predetermined, and blinding of investigators to group allocation was not performed. Blood samples also contained most of the expanded thyroid clonotypes (frequency above 0.001), which suggests that blood repertoires may reflect thyroid immune responses. A 13 V-J signature model separated ophthalmopathy from stable hyperthyroidism, with roughly 88% sensitivity and 81.08% specificity in cross-validation and 80%/75% in testing. In validation, the model predicted progression to ophthalmopathy with 65% to 71% sensitivity and roughly 75% specificity, a median of 6.5 months before onset.

In the germline V gene, CDR1 corresponds to SNHLY and CDR2 to FYNNEI. The CDR3 runs 14 residues from the cysteine to the phenylalanine. Only the CDR3 DNA is retained, 42 bases long and in frame from the first base. The germline ends are 18 bases apart after V is trimmed by 6 bases and J by 6 bases. Recombination linked TRBV2 to TRBJ2-7; the D gene is possibly TRBD1, with 6 bases matching. The sample comprised blood. The receptor comes from a woman in her thirties or forties with Graves' hyperthyroidism. The CDR3 protein sequence reads: CASSNRVGVAEQYF. The DNA sequence is TGTGCCAGCAGCAACAGGGTCGGTGTCGCCGAGCAGTACTTC.